This TCR beta chain was sequenced in a study of blood T cell repertoires in COVID-19. Study-wide context: Sources were T cells, B-cell-depleted T cells, or PBMCs; the material itself was cDNA or gDNA.

The CDR3 contains 16 residues. Germline CDR1 and CDR2: DFQATT and SNEGSKA (reference sequence). V shed 3 bases and J 3 bases; nucleotides not matched to a gene: 8. Original handling: How many nucleated cells were present was estimated from reference gene primer amplification. TCRdb's table, derived via immunoSEQ multiplex PCR, lists solely in-frame clones and lacks some. Clone size and V and J calls were adopted from that table, with D and trimming inferred from the DNA. There are 350,000 to 550,000 clones in the sample; nearly 90% occur only once, and approximately 2% lies in the top ten. This clone was seen a single time. Participants, roughly 18 to 100 years old, spanned under 25 US areas.

The sequencing sample was made of PBMCs or T cells enriched from blood (not recorded which). This chain links TRBV20-1 with TRBJ2-1, with 10 positions matching TRBD2. This TCR was sampled from a woman aged 18-35 years with acute COVID-19. Written as DNA, the CDR3 is TGCAGTGCTAGTTTCCTAGCGGGAGTTTTCTACAATGAGCAGTTCTTC. This sequence encodes CSASFLAGVFYNEQFF.